This T cell receptor beta chain was sequenced during a study of CD8 T cells in Susac syndrome. Between the trimmed V and J ends, which lost 6 bases and 4 bases, there was a span of 16 bases. This CDR3 contains 14 residues. Germline V gene sequence: CDR1 SQVTM, CDR2 ANQGSEA. While CD8+ and CD4+ T cells were isolated negatively, TEMRA cells were enriched by FACS. Reverse transcription of about 0.45 to 1 ug RNA was performed with random hexamers. TCRdb re-analysed the immunoSEQ multiplex PCR reads in MiXCR, keeping a single row per CDR3 protein. This table has roughly 120,000 distinct CDR3 sequences, about 93% appearing once.

The sequence derives from a human donor in good health. Sequenced input: CD4+ T cells from PBMCs. The chain links TRBV29-1 to TRBJ2-1; D possibly corresponds to TRBD1 (6 bases). The CDR3 is CSVATPTGYNEQFF. Written as DNA, the CDR3 is TGCAGCGTCGCCACCCCCACAGGGTACAATGAGCAGTTCTTC.